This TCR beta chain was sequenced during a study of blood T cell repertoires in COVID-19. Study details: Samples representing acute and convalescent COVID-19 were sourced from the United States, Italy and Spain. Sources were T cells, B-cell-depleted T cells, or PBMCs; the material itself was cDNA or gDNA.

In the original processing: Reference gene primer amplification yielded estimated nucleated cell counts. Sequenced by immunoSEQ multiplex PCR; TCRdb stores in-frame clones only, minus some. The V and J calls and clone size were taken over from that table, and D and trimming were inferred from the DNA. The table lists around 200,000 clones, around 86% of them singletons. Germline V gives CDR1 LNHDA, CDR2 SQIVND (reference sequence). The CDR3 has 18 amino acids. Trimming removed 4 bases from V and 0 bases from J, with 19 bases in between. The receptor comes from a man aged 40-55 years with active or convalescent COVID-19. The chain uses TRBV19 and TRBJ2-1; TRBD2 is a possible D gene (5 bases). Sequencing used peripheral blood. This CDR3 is CASSTETALGSSYNEQFF. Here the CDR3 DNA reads TGTGCCAGTAGTACGGAGACTGCCCTGGGGAGCTCCTACAATGAGCAGTTCTTC. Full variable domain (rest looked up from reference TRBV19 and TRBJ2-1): DGGITQSPKYLFRKEGQNVTLSCEQNLNHDAMYWYRQDPGQGLRLIYYSQIVNDFQKGDIAEGYSVSREKKESFPLTVTSAQKNPTAFYLCASSTETALGSSYNEQFFGPGTRLTVL.